Following are 16 T cell receptor beta chains from one sample sequenced in a study of cytomegalovirus exposure and HLA in healthy donors. The PCR made use of 60 Vbeta and 13 Jbeta primers. Produced via immunoSEQ multiplex PCR; TCRdb's table is partial and in-frame only. The data contain about 130,000 clones, 60% to 80% of them singletons. The source material was PBMCs. The source is a female donor in good health and CMV-seronegative.

This clone was observed a single time. This chain connects TRBV4-1 to TRBJ2-3, with 10 bases fitting TRBD2. Germline lookup yields CDR1 MGHRA and CDR2 YSYEKL. V shed 5 bases and J 3 bases; nucleotides not matched to a gene: 2. CDR3 length: 14 residues. For the CDR3, the DNA is TGCGCCAGCAGCATGACTAGCGGGACAGATACGCAGTATTTT. Protein sequence: CASSMTSGTDTQYF.

This chain uses TRBV19 with TRBJ2-7; 8 nucleotides line up with TRBD1. CDR3 length equals 13 residues. The V gene's germline CDR1 is LNHDA and CDR2 SQIVND (reference sequence). The trim removed 6 bases at V and 3 bases at J, leaving 4 bases unmatched. The DNA of the CDR3 is TGTGCCAGTAGATCGGGACAGGTCTACGAGCAGTACTTC. It translates to CASRSGQVYEQYF.

The chain couples TRBV5-4 to TRBJ1-1; no definite D call. The CDR3 has 14 amino acids. Germline assignment: CDR1 SGHNT and CDR2 YYREEE (reference sequence). V dropped 1 base and J dropped 1 base, with 8 bases sitting between them. The CDR3 nucleotides read TGTGCCAGCAGCTTGTCTCCCAGGAACACTGAAGCTTTCTTT. Its translation is CASSLSPRNTEAFF.

The chain is built from TRBV19 and TRBJ1-4; 7 positions agree with TRBD1. The junction had 0 bases not matched to a gene; V was cut back by 2 bases and J by 3 bases. Germline V gene lookup returns CDR1 LNHDA and CDR2 SQIVND (reference sequence). The CDR3 sequence is 14 residues long. The CDR3 DNA reads as TGTGCCAGTAGTATAACAGGGGCTAATGAAAAACTGTTTTTT. This translates into CASSITGANEKLFF.

This chain links TRBV27 with TRBJ2-1, with TRBD2 identical over 10 bases. V trimming: 4 bases; J trimming: 5 bases; junction bases outside the gene matches: 5. Germline CDR1 MNHEY, CDR2 SMNVEV (reference sequence). The CDR3 totals 15 residues. CDR3 sequence: CASSSGTSANNEQFF. In DNA form, the CDR3 reads TGTGCCAGCAGTTCCGGGACTAGCGCAAACAATGAGCAGTTCTTC.

V and J are TRBV2 and TRBJ2-7; TRBD2 matches at 14 bases. This CDR3 comprises 17 residues. Germline CDR1 is SNHLY and CDR2 is FYNNEI. Germline trimming cut 5 bases from V and 1 base from J; bases unmatched to any gene: 7. This CDR3 reads CASSLGLAGVGSYEQYF. The CDR3 bases are TGTGCCAGCAGTCTGGGACTAGCGGGAGTAGGGTCCTACGAGCAGTACTTC.

The gene calls are TRBV18 and TRBJ1-1; a weak D match, TRBD1 (5 bases). Trimming removed 1 base from V and 3 bases from J, with 12 bases in between. The germline V gene has CDR1 KGHSH and CDR2 LQKENI. The CDR3 consists of 15 residues. CDR3 loop: CASSPLAGSDTEAFF. The CDR3 DNA follows: TGTGCCAGCTCACCACTGGCAGGGTCGGACACTGAAGCTTTCTTT.

The chain has TRBV5-1 and TRBJ2-1; possible D gene TRBD1, 5 bases. Germline assignment: CDR1 SGHRS and CDR2 YFSETQ. The CDR3 sequence is 13 residues long. V was trimmed by 0 bases and J by 8 bases, leaving 9 bases between them. CDR3 bases: TGCGCCAGCAGCTTGGCGTGGGGCGATGAGCAGTTCTTC. This codes for CASSLAWGDEQFF.

This clone was counted a few times. In DNA form, the CDR3 reads TGTGCCAGCAGCTTGGTTGGGGGCGTGAAGTACAATGAGCAGTTCTTC. Translated: CASSLVGGVKYNEQFF. The J gene is TRBJ2-1, the V gene TRBV5-6, with D perhaps TRBD1 (6 bases). Germline assignment: CDR1 SGHDT and CDR2 YYEEEE. The CDR3 spans 16 residues. V dropped 0 bases and J dropped 4 bases, with 14 bases sitting between them.

This chain uses TRBV7-2 with TRBJ2-7; 13 positions match TRBD2. V was clipped by 5 bases and J by 1 base; unmatched bases: 2. This CDR3 comprises 15 residues. CDR1 and CDR2 (germline): SGHTA, FQGNSA. The CDR3 reads CASSQTSGRSYEQYF. The CDR3 coding sequence is TGTGCCAGCAGCCAGACTAGCGGGAGGTCCTACGAGCAGTACTTC.

V and J are TRBV7-9 and TRBJ1-1; perhaps TRBD1 as D (5 bases). The V and J ends lost 3 bases and 6 bases respectively, with 8 bases between them. This CDR3 spans 12 amino acids. Germline CDR1 is SEHNR and CDR2 is FQNEAQ (reference sequence). CDR3 nucleotides: TGTGCCAGCAGCTTTGTAGGGGCTGAAGCTTTCTTT. This encodes CASSFVGAEAFF.

The chain couples TRBV5-1 to TRBJ2-5, with 8 bases aligning to TRBD2. The J call may be in error: the DNA end matches TRBJ2-7 better. The CDR3 runs to 15 residues. From germline, CDR1 is SGHRS and CDR2 YFSETQ. The CDR3 is CASSPRTGGIYEQYF. CDR3 in DNA: TGCGCCAGCAGCCCCCGGACGGGAGGGATTTACGAGCAGTACTTC.

The chain links TRBV28 to TRBJ2-3, with TRBD1 matching over 8 bases. The CDR3 extends over 15 amino acids. CDR1 is MDHEN and CDR2 is SYDVKM in the germline V gene. V lost 4 bases and J lost 1; bases outside the gene matches: 4. The CDR3, as DNA: TGTGCCAGCAGTTCAGGGGGCACCGGCACAGATACGCAGTATTTT. This gives the protein CASSSGGTGTDTQYF.

The V call is TRBV7-3, the J call TRBJ2-3; the D gene is possibly TRBD1 (8 bases). V was pared by 4 bases and J by 1 base, with 15 bases between. CDR3 length: 16 amino acids. Germline V gene data show CDR1 as SGHTA and CDR2 as FQGTGA. Here the CDR3 DNA reads TGTGCCAGCAGCTCCACAGGGGGGAGGGGCACAGATACGCAGTATTTT. Translating gives CASSSTGGRGTDTQYF.

The rearrangement uses TRBV7-2 and TRBJ2-2; 9 bases are a match to TRBD1. This CDR3 contains 18 residues. Germline lookup yields CDR1 SGHTA and CDR2 FQGNSA. The V segment lost 2 bases and the J segment 0 bases; nucleotides outside the gene matches: 7. The CDR3 bases are TGTGCCAGCAGCTTATTGGGGACAGGGAGGTCGAACACCGGGGAGCTGTTTTTT. Amino acids: CASSLLGTGRSNTGELFF.

The chain has TRBV27 and TRBJ2-1, with 7 bases identical to TRBD2. CDR1 is MNHEY, CDR2 SMNVEV, per germline (reference sequence). There are 15 residues in the CDR3. Trimming took 5 bases from V and 1 from J; bases not matched to a gene: 5. The CDR3 DNA reads as TGTGCCAGCAGTACAGGACTAGAGTCCTACAATGAGCAGTTCTTC. It encodes CASSTGLESYNEQFF.